A single sample gave rise to the 10 T cell receptor beta chains below, sequenced in a study of T cells after yellow fever vaccination. Each CDR3 protein gets one entry after TCRdb re-called the 5' RACE reads with MiXCR. The top ten hold 20% to 25% of the sample, which has fewer than 350,000 distinct CDR3 sequences, roughly 3.5% seen once. The sample in question was PBMCs, obtained on the day of the yellow fever booster vaccination. The receptor source for this set is a man younger than 35 who received the YFV17D yellow fever vaccine.

Many counts were recorded for this clonotype. V is TRBV20-1 and J is TRBJ2-3, with TRBD2 matching over 13 bases. Trimming cost V 4 bases and J 1 base; bases outside gene matches: 8. Germline-derived CDR1 and CDR2 are DFQATT and SNEGSKA (reference sequence). The CDR3 has 17 residues. The CDR3 spells CSATTSGGKSGTDTQYF. The CDR3 DNA sequence: TGCAGTGCTACGACTAGCGGGGGGAAAAGTGGCACAGATACGCAGTATTTT.

This clonotype was observed at least ten times. The chain carries TRBV9 and TRBJ1-2, with 8 positions matching TRBD1. Trimming cost V 0 bases and J 3 bases; bases outside gene matches: 4. This CDR3 has 15 residues. Germline loops: CDR1 SGDLS, CDR2 YYNGEE. The CDR3 DNA reads TGTGCCAGCAGCGTAGCGGCAGGGGGCGACTATGGCTACACCTTC. It is translated as CASSVAAGGDYGYTF.

In its sample, this clonotype was seen a few times. V usage is TRBV5-1 and J usage is TRBJ2-7; possibly TRBD1 or TRBD2 for D (5 bases each). The V gene's germline CDR1 is SGHRS and CDR2 YFSETQ. Trimming left V 0 bases short and J 6 bases short, with 16 bases between. CDR3 length equals 15 residues. CDR3 loop: CASSLGPGRTGEQYF. The CDR3 coding sequence is TGCGCCAGCAGCTTGGGCCCGGGACGAACCGGCGAGCAGTACTTC.

This clonotype was seen a handful of times. The chain links TRBV5-4 to TRBJ1-1; 8 nucleotides agree with TRBD1. This CDR3 comprises 14 residues. The V gene's germline CDR1 is SGHNT and CDR2 YYREEE (reference sequence). The V segment lost 3 bases and the J segment 6 bases; nucleotides outside the gene matches: 7. Here the CDR3 DNA reads TGTGCCAGCAGCTCAGGGGGCGAACCTGCTGAAGCTTTCTTT. It translates to CASSSGGEPAEAFF. Using reference TRBV5-4 and TRBJ1-1 for the parts outside the CDR3, the full variable domain is ETGVTQSPTHLIKTRGQQVTLRCSSQSGHNTVSWYQQALGQGPQFIFQYYREEENGRGNFPPRFSGLQFPNYSSELNVNALELDDSALYLCASSSGGEPAEAFFGQGTRLTVV.

This clonotype was counted at least ten times. The chain combines TRBV7-8 with TRBJ1-1; D is perhaps TRBD1 (5 bases). Germline V gene sequence: CDR1 SGHVS, CDR2 FQNEAQ. V lost 4 bases and J 5 bases, leaving 17 bases between the germline ends. The CDR3 loop spans 15 amino acids. The CDR3 bases are TGTGCCAGCAGCTCGACGACAGCCCGGGGTACTGAAGCTTTCTTT. Its translation: CASSSTTARGTEAFF.

The chain employs TRBV19 and TRBJ1-5; no clear D. This CDR3 has 15 residues. CDR1 and CDR2 from the germline V gene are LNHDA and SQIVND (reference sequence). Trimming shortened V by 1 base and J by 4 bases, and 11 bases separated the two germline ends. The CDR3 sequence is CASSIGQAENQPQHF. CDR3 in DNA: TGTGCCAGTAGTATAGGTCAGGCAGAAAATCAGCCCCAGCATTTT.

This clonotype came up a few times. The chain couples TRBV7-6 to TRBJ2-5; weak D call: TRBD1 (7 bases). The CDR3 covers 15 residues. With 6 bases removed from V and 4 bases from J, the gap between germline ends came to 18 bases. Germline V gene sequence: CDR1 SGHVS, CDR2 FNYEAQ. For the CDR3, the DNA is TGTGCCAGCAGGGGCGGGACAGCAGGAGGAGAGACCCAGTACTTC. It codes for CASRGGTAGGETQYF.

This clonotype was observed many times. V is TRBV19 and J is TRBJ2-3, with D unresolved. Germline V CDR1 and CDR2: LNHDA, SQIVND (reference sequence). CDR3 size: 15 residues. The V gene lost 2 bases and the J gene lost 1 base, with 10 bases spanning the gap. The CDR3 DNA is TGTGCCAGTAGTATAACCGGATACGGCACAGATACGCAGTATTTT. This encodes CASSITGYGTDTQYF.

This clonotype was seen only a few times. The rearrangement joins TRBV18 to TRBJ2-5; D is undetermined. The germline V gene has CDR1 KGHSH and CDR2 LQKENI. CDR3 length: 14 residues. V was trimmed by 5 bases and J by 5 bases, leaving 15 bases between them. The chain's CDR3 is CASSEHEEGETQYF. The CDR3, as DNA: TGTGCCAGCTCAGAACATGAGGAAGGGGAGACCCAGTACTTC. The full variable domain, its missing parts supplied by reference TRBV18 and TRBJ2-5, is NAGVMQNPRHLVRRRGQEARLRCSPMKGHSHVYWYRQLPEEGLKFMVYLQKENIIDESGMPKERFSAEFPKEGPSILRIQQVVRGDSAAYFCASSEHEEGETQYFGPGTRLLVL.

This clonotype was counted between two and nine times. The rearrangement uses TRBV11-2 and TRBJ1-6; D is unclear. Germline lookup yields CDR1 SGHAT and CDR2 FQNNGV. Trimming left V 1 base short and J 10 bases short, with 14 bases between. The length of the CDR3 is 15 residues. In DNA, the CDR3 is TGTGCCAGCAGCTTAGTCCCGCAGGTCGGATCACCCCTCCACTTT. Translated: CASSLVPQVGSPLHF.